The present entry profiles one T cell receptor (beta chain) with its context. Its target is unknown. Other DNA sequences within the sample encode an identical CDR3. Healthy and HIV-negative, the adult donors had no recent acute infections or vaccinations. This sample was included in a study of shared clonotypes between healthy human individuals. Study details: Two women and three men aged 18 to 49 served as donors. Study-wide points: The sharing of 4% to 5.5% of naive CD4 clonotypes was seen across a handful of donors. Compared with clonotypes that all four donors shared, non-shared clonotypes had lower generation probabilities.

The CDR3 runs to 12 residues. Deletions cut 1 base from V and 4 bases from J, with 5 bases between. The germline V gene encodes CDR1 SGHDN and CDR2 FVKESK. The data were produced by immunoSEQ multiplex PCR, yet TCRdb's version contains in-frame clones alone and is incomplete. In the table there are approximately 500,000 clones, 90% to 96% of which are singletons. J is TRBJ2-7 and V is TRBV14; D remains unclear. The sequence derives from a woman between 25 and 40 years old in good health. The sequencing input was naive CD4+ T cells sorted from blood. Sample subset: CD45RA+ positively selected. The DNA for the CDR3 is TGTGCCAGCAGCCAAGGAGGTTACGAGCAGTACTTC. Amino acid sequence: CASSQGGYEQYF.